This T cell receptor (beta chain) was identified during a study of T-cell memory formation after mild COVID-19. Study-level points and caveats: Pre-infection memory held some responding clones, suggesting pre-existing cross-reactive T cells responded. Clones shrinking between day 15 and 85 showed a balanced CD4/CD8 split, and those that grew later tilted toward CD4+.

The CDR3 is 21 amino acids. Trimming left V 5 bases short and J 0 bases short, with 29 bases between. CDR1 and CDR2 (germline): SGHTA, FQGNSA. From the 5' RACE reads, TCRdb called clonotypes with MiXCR, one entry per CDR3 protein. Among 350,000 to 450,000 distinct CDR3 sequences listed, more than 20% were seen once. With respect to this clonotype: Its target is unknown.

The TCR sequence derives from an adult woman who had mild COVID-19 (a few samples of this study predate the infection). Cell type and time point are not known. V is TRBV7-2 and J is TRBJ1-3; weak D call: TRBD1 (5 bases). The sequencing sample was made of PBMCs or a T cell subset sorted from them (not recorded which). As DNA, the CDR3 is TGTGCCAGCAGCCGATTAGCCCGTTACACCGCAACAGGCTACTCTGGAAACACCATATATTTT. Protein product: CASSRLARYTATGYSGNTIYF.